The clone carrying this T cell receptor beta chain was seen a few times. Its target is not known. TCRdb ran MiXCR on the 5' RACE reads and lists one entry per CDR3 protein. The profile covers hundreds of thousands of distinct CDR3 sequences, with around 6% appearing a single time and approximately 2% taken by the ten largest. The sample comes from a study of identical twins. General observations from the study: Zero-insertion results could be subject to partial confounding by invariant MAIT and iNKT cells. There was an excess of low generation probability in the out-of-frame alpha sequences that twins shared.

This CDR3 is 15 amino acids long. Trimming removed 3 bases from V and 7 bases from J; junction bases left unmatched: 8. The germline gives CDR1 MDHEN, CDR2 SYDVKM. The chain combines TRBV28 with TRBJ2-7; 11 nucleotides match TRBD1. The TCR sequence derives from a man between 18 and 29 years old in good health. Input material: naive T cells sorted from blood. The CDR3: CASSFPGQGVGEQYF. The CDR3 bases are TGTGCCAGCAGTTTTCCGGGACAGGGGGTGGGAGAGCAGTACTTC.